The 31 T cell receptor beta chains in this list originate from one sample, sequenced in a study of blood T cell repertoires in COVID-19. Clones were sequenced by immunoSEQ multiplex PCR, and TCRdb holds only the in-frame ones, with some missing. There are around 47,000 clones in the sample; around 70% occur only once, and 5.5% to 6.5% lies in the top ten. Sequenced input: peripheral blood. The receptors shown here come from an elderly man with acute or convalescent COVID-19.

This chain joins TRBV6-1 and TRBJ1-1; D is possibly TRBD1 (6 bases). The germline V gene encodes CDR1 MNHNS and CDR2 SASEGT. CDR3 size: 14 residues. V was pared by 3 bases and J by 5 bases, with 13 bases between. For the CDR3, the DNA is TGTGCCAGCAGTGAGTCTGGTGGACAGACTGAAGCTTTCTTT. It translates to CASSESGGQTEAFF.

The rearrangement links TRBV3-1 (or the pseudogene TRBV3-2) to TRBJ2-2; the match to TRBD2 covers 10 bases. The junction had 3 bases not matched to a gene; V was cut back by 3 bases and J by 8 bases. Germline V gene lookup returns CDR1 LGHDT and CDR2 YNNKEL (reference sequence). The CDR3 length is 14 residues. CDR3 residues: CASSQSLAGGELFF. CDR3 coding DNA: TGTGCCAGCAGCCAGTCACTAGCGGGGGGGGAGCTGTTTTTT.

This clone was seen a handful of times. V and J are TRBV6-6 and TRBJ1-2; the match to TRBD1 covers 10 bases. With 6 bases clipped from V and 7 bases from J, the junction kept 8 bases outside the gene matches. The CDR3 loop spans 14 amino acids. Germline V gene data show CDR1 as MNHNY and CDR2 as SVGAGI (reference sequence). This CDR3 is CASSTHGQGVGYTF. The CDR3 coding sequence is TGTGCCAGCAGCACCCATGGACAGGGGGTTGGCTACACCTTC.

The rearrangement joins TRBV4-3 to TRBJ1-1; D possibly corresponds to TRBD1 (6 bases). V lost 0 bases and J lost 3, with 11 bases in between. The CDR3 runs to 15 residues. CDR1 is LGHNA, CDR2 YSLEER, per germline. The CDR3 sequence: CASSQDNRADTEAFF. CDR3 bases: TGCGCCAGCAGCCAAGATAACAGGGCGGACACTGAAGCTTTCTTT.

This chain links TRBV5-1 with TRBJ2-7, with 8 positions matching TRBD2. The CDR3 runs to 15 residues. Losses at the gene ends were 0 bases for V and 6 bases for J; bases not matched to a gene: 8. The germline V gene encodes CDR1 SGHRS and CDR2 YFSETQ. The CDR3 reads CASSLAGLSGGEQYF. The CDR3, as DNA: TGCGCCAGCAGCTTGGCCGGACTCAGCGGGGGCGAGCAGTACTTC.

This clone was seen a handful of times. The chain recombines TRBV7-9 with TRBJ2-2; TRBD1 aligns across 8 bases. CDR3 length: 14 residues. The junction had 3 bases not matched to a gene; V was cut back by 5 bases and J by 4 bases. CDR1 is SEHNR and CDR2 is FQNEAQ in the germline V gene (reference sequence). The DNA of the CDR3 is TGTGCCAGCAGCCGAACAGGGGGCACCGGGGAGCTGTTTTTT. Its protein is CASSRTGGTGELFF.

The V call is TRBV20-1, the J call TRBJ2-4, with TRBD2 matching 7 bases. Unmatched junction bases numbered 5, after V lost 3 bases and J lost 0 bases. The CDR3 contains 15 residues. Germline-derived CDR1 and CDR2 are DFQATT and SNEGSKA (reference sequence). The CDR3 region is CSASREARAKNIQYF. CDR3 nucleotides: TGCAGTGCTAGTCGGGAGGCCCGAGCCAAAAACATTCAGTACTTC.

This clone was recorded only once. The rearrangement links TRBV7-2 to TRBJ1-1; D is unclear. V lost 1 base, J lost 2 bases, and 11 bases lay in between. The germline V gene has CDR1 SGHTA and CDR2 FQGNSA. The CDR3 totals 15 residues. The CDR3 loop is CASSLVQVINTEAFF. The CDR3 nucleotides are TGTGCCAGCAGCTTAGTTCAGGTGATAAACACTGAAGCTTTCTTT.

The gene calls are TRBV2 and TRBJ1-1; tentatively, D is TRBD1 (6 bases). Germline V gene sequence: CDR1 SNHLY, CDR2 FYNNEI. V lost 4 bases and J lost 1, with 13 bases in between. The CDR3 is 15 residues long. This chain's CDR3 is CASSGRGAQNTEAFF. The CDR3 DNA reads TGTGCCAGCAGTGGGCGGGGGGCTCAGAACACTGAAGCTTTCTTT. Full variable domain (rest looked up from reference TRBV2 and TRBJ1-1): EPEVTQTPSHQVTQMGQEVILRCVPISNHLYFYWYRQILGQKVEFLVSFYNNEISEKSEIFDDQFSVERPDGSNFTLKIRSTKLEDSAMYFCASSGRGAQNTEAFFGQGTRLTVV.

The chain uses TRBV6-5 and TRBJ1-5; TRBD1 might be the D (5 bases). Germline CDR1 and CDR2: MNHEY and SVGAGI. V dropped 4 bases and J dropped 6 bases, with 13 bases sitting between them. The CDR3 consists of 14 residues. This CDR3 is CASSLNWRGQPQHF. The CDR3 DNA follows: TGTGCCAGCAGTTTAAACTGGAGGGGTCAGCCCCAGCATTTT.

This rearrangement joins TRBV4-2 to TRBJ2-7; D not certain. V lost 0 bases to trimming and J lost 5 bases, with 11 bases between them. Per the germline V gene, CDR1 is LGHNA and CDR2 is YNFKEQ. This CDR3 comprises 14 residues. The CDR3 DNA sequence: TGTGCCAGCAGCCAAGATCTTGCGGAAGACGAGCAGTACTTC. It specifies CASSQDLAEDEQYF.

This clone has only a few counts. The V call is TRBV7-9, the J call TRBJ2-1, with a possible D match to TRBD1 (6 bases). CDR1 and CDR2 (germline): SEHNR, FQNEAQ (reference sequence). V was shortened by 6 bases and J by 7 bases, with 22 bases between the two germline ends. The CDR3 contains 16 residues. CDR3 DNA: TGTGCCAGCAGGGCGTCAGGGGTGGGGATCGGGAATGAGCAGTTCTTC. This encodes CASRASGVGIGNEQFF.

This rearrangement joins TRBV30 to TRBJ2-7; possibly TRBD1 for D (6 bases). The germline V gene encodes CDR1 GTSNPN and CDR2 SVGIG (reference sequence). V was shortened by 2 bases and J by 3 bases, with 11 bases between the two germline ends. This CDR3 comprises 13 residues. Written as DNA, the CDR3 is TGTGCCTGGAGTTCGGGACACAGCTACGAGCAGTACTTC. Translating it yields CAWSSGHSYEQYF.

This sequence joins TRBV4-3 and TRBJ1-4, with 9 bases identical to TRBD1. The CDR3 has 14 amino acids. V lost 4 bases and J lost 7; bases outside the gene matches: 4. The germline CDR1 and CDR2 sequences are LGHNA and YSLEER. The CDR3 reads CASSPDRGREKLFF. In DNA form, the CDR3 reads TGCGCCAGCAGCCCGGACAGGGGTCGTGAAAAACTGTTTTTT.

The chain employs TRBV5-6 and TRBJ2-2, with TRBD1 matching over 9 bases. The CDR3 loop spans 15 amino acids. CDR1 is SGHDT, CDR2 YYEEEE, per germline. The ends lost 4 bases at V and 8 bases at J; junction bases unmatched: 9. Written as DNA, the CDR3 is TGTGCCAGCAGCCTCTGGGACAGGGCCCGAGGGGAGCTGTTTTTT. Translating gives CASSLWDRARGELFF.

In this sample, this clone turned up a few times. The chain links TRBV29-1 to TRBJ2-5, with a tentative D call TRBD1 (5 bases). V lost 4 bases, J lost 5 bases, and 14 bases lay in between. Germline CDR1 is SQVTM and CDR2 is ANQGSEA. The CDR3 covers 13 residues. The CDR3 DNA reads as TGCAGCGTTGGAAGGGGCGCCGGGGAGACCCAGTACTTC. As protein: CSVGRGAGETQYF.

The gene calls are TRBV7-9 and TRBJ2-1; D is uncertain. Trimming shortened V by 0 bases and J by 9 bases, and 15 bases separated the two germline ends. There are 15 residues in the CDR3. From germline, CDR1 is SEHNR and CDR2 FQNEAQ (reference sequence). Here the CDR3 reads CASSLASRPDGEQFF. In DNA form, the CDR3 reads TGTGCCAGCAGCTTAGCTAGCCGACCCGACGGTGAGCAGTTCTTC.

This clone was seen once. This rearrangement joins TRBV5-4 to TRBJ2-7, with D possibly being TRBD2 (5 bases). This CDR3 spans 12 amino acids. Germline V gives CDR1 SGHNT, CDR2 YYREEE (reference sequence). V gave up 1 base and J gave up 4 bases, with 6 bases separating them. The CDR3 loop reads CASSLPGYEQYF. DNA of the CDR3: TGTGCCAGCAGCTTGCCGGGGTACGAGCAGTACTTC. The full variable domain, rest sourced from reference TRBV5-4 and TRBJ2-7, is ETGVTQSPTHLIKTRGQQVTLRCSSQSGHNTVSWYQQALGQGPQFIFQYYREEENGRGNFPPRFSGLQFPNYSSELNVNALELDDSALYLCASSLPGYEQYFGPGTRLTVT.

The V and J genes are TRBV5-1 and TRBJ1-1; no firm D call. The CDR3 length is 15 residues. Germline CDR1 is SGHRS and CDR2 is YFSETQ. Trimming removed 0 bases from V and 3 bases from J, with 12 bases in between. CDR3 DNA sequence: TGCGCCAGCAGCTTGGAGAGGTCCCGTGACACTGAAGCTTTCTTT. Its translation is CASSLERSRDTEAFF.

The chain has TRBV6-4 and TRBJ1-1, with D possibly matching TRBD1 (6 bases). Trimming stripped 2 bases from V and 3 bases from J, with 7 bases between. The germline CDR1 and CDR2 sequences are MRHNA and SNTAGT. The CDR3 totals 13 residues. The CDR3 here is CASSDEGDTEAFF. CDR3 DNA sequence: TGTGCCAGCAGTGACGAGGGGGACACTGAAGCTTTCTTT.

This clone was found once. The chain links TRBV5-8 to TRBJ1-4, with no clear D. The CDR3 is 16 residues long. In germline, CDR1 is SGHTS, CDR2 YDEGEE. The ends were cut back, 4 bases at V and 0 bases at J, with 13 bases in the middle. Here the CDR3 DNA reads TGTGCCAGCAGCCGGGGATCGGGCGCAACTAATGAAAAACTGTTTTTT. It encodes CASSRGSGATNEKLFF. The complete variable domain, with remaining parts taken from reference TRBV5-8 and TRBJ1-4, reads EAGVTQSPTHLIKTRGQQATLRCSPISGHTSVYWYQQALGLGLQFLLWYDEGEERNRGNFPPRFSGRQFPNYSSELNVNALELEDSALYLCASSRGSGATNEKLFFGSGTQLSVL.

The chain couples TRBV6-5 to TRBJ1-1; D unclear. Germline lookup yields CDR1 MNHEY and CDR2 SVGAGI. The CDR3 has 13 amino acids. V dropped 6 bases and J dropped 0 bases, with 8 bases sitting between them. The CDR3 reads CASSPHMNTEAFF. The CDR3, as DNA: TGTGCCAGCAGCCCGCACATGAACACTGAAGCTTTCTTT.

The V call is TRBV28, the J call TRBJ2-7; the D gene is possibly TRBD2 (5 bases). Trimming removed 2 bases at V and 1 base at J, with 15 bases between. This CDR3 has 16 residues. Germline-derived CDR1 and CDR2 are MDHEN and SYDVKM. This CDR3 is CASSLDRGASSYEQYF. In DNA, the CDR3 is TGTGCCAGCAGTTTAGATCGGGGTGCTAGTTCCTACGAGCAGTACTTC.

The chain recombines TRBV19 with TRBJ1-6; 8 bases agree with TRBD1. V was pared by 7 bases and J by 8 bases, with 7 bases of the junction left unmatched. The germline V gene encodes CDR1 LNHDA and CDR2 SQIVND (reference sequence). The CDR3 extends over 14 amino acids. The CDR3 loop reads CASTPRTGYSPLHF. The CDR3 DNA follows: TGTGCCAGTACCCCCAGGACAGGGTATTCACCCCTCCACTTT.

The V and J genes are TRBV7-8 and TRBJ2-3; D uncertain. Trimming pared 2 bases from V and 4 bases from J, leaving 7 bases between. The germline V gene encodes CDR1 SGHVS and CDR2 FQNEAQ. The CDR3 covers 13 residues. The CDR3 region is CASSLYGPDTQYF. CDR3 nucleotides: TGTGCCAGCAGCTTATATGGGCCAGATACGCAGTATTTT.

This clone was seen only a few times. V usage is TRBV3-1 (or the pseudogene TRBV3-2) and J usage is TRBJ1-4; tentatively, D is TRBD1 (5 bases). CDR3 size: 15 residues. CDR1 LGHDT and CDR2 YNNKEL come from the germline V gene (reference sequence). Trimming took 0 bases from V and 7 from J, leaving 12 bases between them. Here the CDR3 reads CASSQDSVQGEKLFF. The CDR3 DNA follows: TGTGCCAGCAGCCAAGACTCCGTTCAGGGTGAAAAACTGTTTTTT.

A few counts support this clone. The V call is TRBV9, the J call TRBJ1-1; tentatively, D is TRBD1 (6 bases). CDR3 length: 14 residues. Germline CDR1 and CDR2: SGDLS and YYNGEE. Trimming took off 0 bases at V and 5 bases at J, with 11 bases between the two ends. The CDR3 region has the DNA TGTGCCAGCAGCGTAGCACAGGGTGAAACTGAAGCTTTCTTT. It is translated as CASSVAQGETEAFF. The variable domain in full, completed from reference TRBV9 and TRBJ1-1, reads DSGVTQTPKHLITATGQRVTLRCSPRSGDLSVYWYQQSLDQGLQFLIQYYNGEERAKGNILERFSAQQFPDLHSELNLSSLELGDSALYFCASSVAQGETEAFFGQGTRLTVV.

The gene calls are TRBV9 and TRBJ2-3; 15 bases match TRBD2. Trimming took 4 bases from V and 1 from J; bases not matched to a gene: 10. This CDR3 is built from 19 residues. Germline V gives CDR1 SGDLS, CDR2 YYNGEE. This CDR3 reads CASSLGLAGGASGTDTQYF. The CDR3 bases are TGTGCCAGCAGCTTGGGACTAGCGGGGGGCGCTAGCGGCACAGATACGCAGTATTTT.

This clone came up a few times. The chain uses TRBV7-7 and TRBJ2-7; 7 bases map to TRBD2. Germline assignment: CDR1 SSHAT and CDR2 FNYEAQ (reference sequence). CDR3 length: 13 residues. Germline trimming cut 6 bases from V and 7 bases from J; bases unmatched to any gene: 9. CDR3 amino acids: CASSRTREGEQYF. CDR3 bases: TGTGCCAGCAGTCGTACTAGGGAGGGGGAGCAGTACTTC.

J is TRBJ1-2 and V is TRBV5-6, with D possibly matching TRBD1 (6 bases). Germline lookup yields CDR1 SGHDT and CDR2 YYEEEE. V was cut by 4 bases and J by 0 bases, with 10 bases left in between. The CDR3 spans 14 residues. CDR3 coding DNA: TGTGCCAGCAGCACAGGGTTCTCTAACTATGGCTACACCTTC. This translates into CASSTGFSNYGYTF.

The V call is TRBV2, the J call TRBJ1-1, with D possibly matching TRBD1 (6 bases). The CDR3 sequence is 14 residues long. Germline-derived CDR1 and CDR2 are SNHLY and FYNNEI. With 5 bases removed from V and 0 bases from J, the gap between germline ends came to 10 bases. This chain's CDR3 is CASSRTALNTEAFF. The CDR3 bases are TGTGCCAGCAGTAGGACAGCACTGAACACTGAAGCTTTCTTT. The variable domain in full, with the rest retrieved from reference TRBV2 and TRBJ1-1, is EPEVTQTPSHQVTQMGQEVILRCVPISNHLYFYWYRQILGQKVEFLVSFYNNEISEKSEIFDDQFSVERPDGSNFTLKIRSTKLEDSAMYFCASSRTALNTEAFFGQGTRLTVV.